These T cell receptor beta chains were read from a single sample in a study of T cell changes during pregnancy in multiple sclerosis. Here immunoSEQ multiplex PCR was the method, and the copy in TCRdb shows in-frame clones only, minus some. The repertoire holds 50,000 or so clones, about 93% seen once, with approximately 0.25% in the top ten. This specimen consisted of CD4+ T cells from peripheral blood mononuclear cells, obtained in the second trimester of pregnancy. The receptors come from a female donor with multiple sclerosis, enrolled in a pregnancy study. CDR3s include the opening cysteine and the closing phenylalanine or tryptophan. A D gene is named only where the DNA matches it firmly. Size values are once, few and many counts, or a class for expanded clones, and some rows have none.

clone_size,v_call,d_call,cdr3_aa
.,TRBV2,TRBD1,CASEGQGIYEQYF
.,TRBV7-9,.,CASSSPAITGSYNEQFF
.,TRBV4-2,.,CASSPMKDNMEKLFF
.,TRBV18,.,CASSPPGGTSGNSPLHF
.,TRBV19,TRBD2,CASSSSGSTDTQYF
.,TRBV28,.,CASSQHREFGAEAFF
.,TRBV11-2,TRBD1,CASSLGQGAPETQYF
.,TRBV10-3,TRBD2,CATLSGGEYNEQFF
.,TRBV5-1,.,CASSPRGGELFF
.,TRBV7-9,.,CASLAGNMNTEAFF
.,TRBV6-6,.,CASDRDTNTGELFF
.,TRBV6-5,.,CASSDSLSNQPQHF
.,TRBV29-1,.,CSVEASTRHYGYTF
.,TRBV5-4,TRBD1,CASSSGTGFYEQYF
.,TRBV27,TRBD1,CASSPTQVQGSEQYF
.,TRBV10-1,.,CASTGSTTDTQYF
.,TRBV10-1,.,CASKEGLGTGELFF
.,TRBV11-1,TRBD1,CASSVTGVNYEQYF
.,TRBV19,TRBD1,CASNKQGANNYGYTF
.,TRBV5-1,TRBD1,CASSLGPATGGTGTQYF
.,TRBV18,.,CASSSNQETQYF
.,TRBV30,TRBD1,CAWRVPGGAGYGYTF
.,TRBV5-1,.,CASSLQDTFYGYTF
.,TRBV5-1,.,CASSEGQIGNTIYF
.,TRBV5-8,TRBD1,CASSSGQGGFQPQHF
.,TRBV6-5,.,CASRESAKNIQYF
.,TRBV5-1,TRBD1,CASSLGTGMNTEAFF
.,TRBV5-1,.,CASSLADRPKNTEAFF
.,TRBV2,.,CASMAVPSTDTQYF
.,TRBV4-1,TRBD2,CASSSGVLAGRGGTDTQYF
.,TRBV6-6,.,CASSYPTDTEAFF
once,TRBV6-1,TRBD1,CALGQGSLSGEQYF
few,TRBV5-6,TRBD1,CASSTGQGWAFF
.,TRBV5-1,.,CASSLGGGPYGYTF
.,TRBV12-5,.,CASGLVLSGMAGELFF
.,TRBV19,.,CASSRGPSISSYEQYF
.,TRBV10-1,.,CAELGDSTDTQYF
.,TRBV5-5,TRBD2,CASSLETSGGDGQETQYF
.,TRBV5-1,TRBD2,CASSLWTSGRAYNEQFF
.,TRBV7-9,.,CASSLRTSYGYTF
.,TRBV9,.,CASSVDWGREPQHF
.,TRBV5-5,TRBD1,CASSLERQGRGSNQPQHF
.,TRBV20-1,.,CSAGLMLF
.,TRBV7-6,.,CASSLKSGGEYEQYF
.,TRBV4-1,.,CASSQETRTDTQYF
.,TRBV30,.,CAWSVDRGNTIYF
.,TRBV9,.,CASSLLAGGRDTQYF
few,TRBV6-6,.,CASYGSSNSPLHF
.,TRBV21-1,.,CASSLSLATHTNSPLHF